This record covers a single TCR beta chain. Its antigen is not identified. Donors were ostensibly healthy at sampling, although undocumented immune exposures were probable. PCR primers comprised 60 Vbeta and 13 Jbeta primers. The method was immunoSEQ multiplex PCR; TCRdb's version includes in-frame clones alone and lacks a portion of them. The sample yields 150,000 to 200,000 clones, around 90% seen once. The data belong to a study of cytomegalovirus exposure and HLA in healthy donors. About the study: Of all 400 or so donors who were genotyped, roughly 81% belonged to the Caucasian-associated ancestry cluster.

Notes on the study in general: Donors were assumed by presence/absence analyses to have roughly uniform sequencing depth.

Sequencing was done on a sample of PBMCs. The sequence came from a boy aged 2-15 years in good health and CMV-seronegative.

This CDR3 is CASSPIGQGIPYEQYF. Here the CDR3 DNA reads TGTGCCAGCAGCCCTATAGGACAGGGGATCCCCTACGAGCAGTACTTC. This chain links TRBV7-2 with TRBJ2-7, with 9 positions matching TRBD1. CDR1 is SGHTA, CDR2 FQGNSA, per germline. V trimming: 5 bases; J trimming: 2 bases; junction bases outside the gene matches: 10. This CDR3 has 16 residues.